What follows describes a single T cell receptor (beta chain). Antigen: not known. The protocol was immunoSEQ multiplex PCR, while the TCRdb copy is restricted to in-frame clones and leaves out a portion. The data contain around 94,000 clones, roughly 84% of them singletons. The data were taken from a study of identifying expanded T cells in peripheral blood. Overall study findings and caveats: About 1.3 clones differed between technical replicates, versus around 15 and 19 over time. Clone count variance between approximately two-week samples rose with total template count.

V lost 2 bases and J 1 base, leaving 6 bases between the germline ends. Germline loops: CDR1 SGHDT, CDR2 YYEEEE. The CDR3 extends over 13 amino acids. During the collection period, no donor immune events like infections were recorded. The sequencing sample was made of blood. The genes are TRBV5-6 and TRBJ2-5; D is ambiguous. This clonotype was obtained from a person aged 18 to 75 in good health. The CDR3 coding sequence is TGTGCCAGCAGCTTTCGCAGCCAAGAGACCCAGTACTTC. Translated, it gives CASSFRSQETQYF.